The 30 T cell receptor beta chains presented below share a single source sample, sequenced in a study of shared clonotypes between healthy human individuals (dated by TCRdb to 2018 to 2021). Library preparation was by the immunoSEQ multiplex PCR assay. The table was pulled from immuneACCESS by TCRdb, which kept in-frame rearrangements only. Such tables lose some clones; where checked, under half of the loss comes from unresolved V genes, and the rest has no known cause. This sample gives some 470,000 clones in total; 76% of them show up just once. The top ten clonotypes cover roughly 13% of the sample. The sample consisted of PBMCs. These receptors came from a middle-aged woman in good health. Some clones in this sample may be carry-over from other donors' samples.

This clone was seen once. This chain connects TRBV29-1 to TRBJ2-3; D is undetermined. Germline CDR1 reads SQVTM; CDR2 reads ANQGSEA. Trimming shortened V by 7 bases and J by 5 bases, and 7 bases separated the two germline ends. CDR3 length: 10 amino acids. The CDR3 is CSATGDTQYF. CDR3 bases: TGCAGCGCAACTGGAGATACGCAGTATTTT.

The CDR3 region has the DNA TGTGCCTGCACAGCAGGGAGCAGCTCCTACGAGCAGTACTTC. This codes for CACTAGSSSYEQYF. This chain links TRBV30 with TRBJ2-7; D could derive from TRBD1 or TRBD2 (5 bases each). The CDR3 contains 14 residues. CDR1 and CDR2 from the germline V gene are GTSNPN and SVGIG (reference sequence). V lost 6 bases, J lost 0 bases, and 15 bases lay in between.

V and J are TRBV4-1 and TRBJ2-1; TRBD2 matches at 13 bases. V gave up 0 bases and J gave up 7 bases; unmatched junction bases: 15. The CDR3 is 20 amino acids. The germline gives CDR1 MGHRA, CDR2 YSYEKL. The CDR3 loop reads CASSQDPEPGLAGEGNEQFF. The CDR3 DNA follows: TGCGCCAGCAGCCAAGACCCCGAGCCAGGACTAGCGGGAGAGGGGAATGAGCAGTTCTTC.

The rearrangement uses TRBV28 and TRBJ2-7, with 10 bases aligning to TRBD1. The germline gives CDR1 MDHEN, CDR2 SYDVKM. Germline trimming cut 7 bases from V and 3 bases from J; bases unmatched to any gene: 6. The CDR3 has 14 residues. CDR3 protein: CASTEGTGDYEQYF. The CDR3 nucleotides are TGTGCCAGCACCGAAGGGACAGGGGACTACGAGCAGTACTTC.

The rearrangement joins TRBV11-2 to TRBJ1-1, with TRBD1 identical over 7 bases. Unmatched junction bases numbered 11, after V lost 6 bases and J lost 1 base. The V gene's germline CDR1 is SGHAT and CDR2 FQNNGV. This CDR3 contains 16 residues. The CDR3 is CASRSHRTGPNTEAFF. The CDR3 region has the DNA TGTGCCAGCAGATCTCACAGGACAGGACCGAACACTGAAGCTTTCTTT. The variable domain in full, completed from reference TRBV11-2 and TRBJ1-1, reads EAGVAQSPRYKIIEKRQSVAFWCNPISGHATLYWYQQILGQGPKLLIQFQNNGVVDDSQLPKDRFSAERLKGVDSTLKIQPAKLEDSAVYLCASRSHRTGPNTEAFFGQGTRLTVV.

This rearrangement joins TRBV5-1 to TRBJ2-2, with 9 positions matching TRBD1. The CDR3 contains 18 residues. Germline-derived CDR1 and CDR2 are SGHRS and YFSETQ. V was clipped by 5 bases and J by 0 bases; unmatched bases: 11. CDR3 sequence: CASSFPGQGFANTGELFF. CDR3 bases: TGCGCCAGCAGTTTTCCGGGACAGGGCTTCGCGAACACCGGGGAGCTGTTTTTT.

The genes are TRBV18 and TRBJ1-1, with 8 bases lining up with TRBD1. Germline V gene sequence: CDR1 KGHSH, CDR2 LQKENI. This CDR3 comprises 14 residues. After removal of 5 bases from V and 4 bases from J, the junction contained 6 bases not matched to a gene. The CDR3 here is CASSGGQAATEAFF. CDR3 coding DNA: TGTGCCAGCTCAGGGGGACAGGCCGCCACTGAAGCTTTCTTT. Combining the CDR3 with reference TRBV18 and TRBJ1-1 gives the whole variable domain NAGVMQNPRHLVRRRGQEARLRCSPMKGHSHVYWYRQLPEEGLKFMVYLQKENIIDESGMPKERFSAEFPKEGPSILRIQQVVRGDSAAYFCASSGGQAATEAFFGQGTRLTVV.

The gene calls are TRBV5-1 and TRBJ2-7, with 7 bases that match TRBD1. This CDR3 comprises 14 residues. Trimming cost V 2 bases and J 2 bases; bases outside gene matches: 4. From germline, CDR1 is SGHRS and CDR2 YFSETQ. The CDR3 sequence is CASSFWQGAYEQYF. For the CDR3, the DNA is TGCGCCAGCAGCTTTTGGCAGGGGGCCTACGAGCAGTACTTC.

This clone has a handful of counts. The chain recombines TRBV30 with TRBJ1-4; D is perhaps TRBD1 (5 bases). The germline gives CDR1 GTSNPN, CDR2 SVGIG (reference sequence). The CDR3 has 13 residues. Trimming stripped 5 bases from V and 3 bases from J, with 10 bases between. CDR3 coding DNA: TGTGCCTGGGCGGAGGGACCTAATGAAAAACTGTTTTTT. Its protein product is CAWAEGPNEKLFF.

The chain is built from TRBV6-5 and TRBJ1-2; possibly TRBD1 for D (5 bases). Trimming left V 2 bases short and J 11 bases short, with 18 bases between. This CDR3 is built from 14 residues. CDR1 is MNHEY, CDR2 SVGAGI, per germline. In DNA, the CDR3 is TGTGCCAGCAGTTACCGAGGGACGGGACTTGGGTACACCTTC. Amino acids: CASSYRGTGLGYTF.

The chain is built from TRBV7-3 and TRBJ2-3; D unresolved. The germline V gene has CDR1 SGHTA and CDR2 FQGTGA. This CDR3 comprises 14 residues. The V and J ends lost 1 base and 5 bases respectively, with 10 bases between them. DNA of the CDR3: TGTGCCAGCAGCTTAATAGGGTTGGAAGATACGCAGTATTTT. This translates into CASSLIGLEDTQYF.

The CDR3 region is CASSLRREGGELFF. CDR3 sequence (DNA): TGTGCCAGCAGCTTGCGACGGGAGGGCGGGGAGCTGTTTTTT. The V gene is TRBV7-2, the J gene TRBJ2-2, with 8 bases that match TRBD2. The CDR3 runs to 14 residues. Germline V lookup: CDR1 SGHTA, CDR2 FQGNSA. Unmatched junction bases numbered 4, after V lost 3 bases and J lost 7 bases.

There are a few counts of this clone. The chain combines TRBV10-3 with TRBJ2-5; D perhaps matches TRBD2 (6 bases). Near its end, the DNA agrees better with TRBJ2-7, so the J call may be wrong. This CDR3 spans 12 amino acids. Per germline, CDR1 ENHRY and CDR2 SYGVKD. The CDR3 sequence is CAIRGGSYEQYF. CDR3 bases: TGTGCCATCAGGGGAGGCTCCTACGAGCAGTACTTC.

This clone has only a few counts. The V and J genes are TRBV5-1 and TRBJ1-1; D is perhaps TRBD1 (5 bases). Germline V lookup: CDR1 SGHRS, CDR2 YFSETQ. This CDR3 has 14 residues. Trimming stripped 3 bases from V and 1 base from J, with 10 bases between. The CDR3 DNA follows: TGCGCCAGCAGCTACCCAGGGAGGAACACTGAAGCTTTCTTT. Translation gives CASSYPGRNTEAFF.

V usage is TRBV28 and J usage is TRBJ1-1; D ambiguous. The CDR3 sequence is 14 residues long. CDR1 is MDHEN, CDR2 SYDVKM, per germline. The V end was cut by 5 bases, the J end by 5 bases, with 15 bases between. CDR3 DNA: TGTGCCAGCAGTCGCTTGGGTGGGCGAACTGAAGCTTTCTTT. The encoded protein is CASSRLGGRTEAFF.

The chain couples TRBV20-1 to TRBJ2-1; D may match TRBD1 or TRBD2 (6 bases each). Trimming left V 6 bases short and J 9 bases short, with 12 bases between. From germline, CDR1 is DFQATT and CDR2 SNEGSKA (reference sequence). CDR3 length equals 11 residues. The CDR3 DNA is TGCAGTGCCCCACAGGGAGGTGAGCAGTTCTTC. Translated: CSAPQGGEQFF.

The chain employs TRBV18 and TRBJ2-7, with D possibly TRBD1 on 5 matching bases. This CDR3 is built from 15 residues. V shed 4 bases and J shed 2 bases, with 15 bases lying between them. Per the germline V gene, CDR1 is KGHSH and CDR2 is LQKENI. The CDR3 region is CASSLGSRETYEQYF. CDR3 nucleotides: TGTGCCAGCTCACTAGGATCCAGGGAAACCTACGAGCAGTACTTC.

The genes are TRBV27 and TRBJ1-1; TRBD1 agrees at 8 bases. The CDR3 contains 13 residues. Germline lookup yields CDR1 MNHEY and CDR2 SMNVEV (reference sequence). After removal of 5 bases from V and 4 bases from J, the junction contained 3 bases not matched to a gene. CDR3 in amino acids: CASSLDRGTEAFF. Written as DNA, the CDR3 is TGTGCCAGCAGTCTTGACAGGGGCACTGAAGCTTTCTTT.

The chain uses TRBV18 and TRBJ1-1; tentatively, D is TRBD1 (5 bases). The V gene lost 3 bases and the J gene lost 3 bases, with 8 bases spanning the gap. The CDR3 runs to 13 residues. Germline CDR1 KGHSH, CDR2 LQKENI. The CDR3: CASSPGLDTEAFF. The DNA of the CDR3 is TGTGCCAGCTCACCGGGGCTAGACACTGAAGCTTTCTTT.

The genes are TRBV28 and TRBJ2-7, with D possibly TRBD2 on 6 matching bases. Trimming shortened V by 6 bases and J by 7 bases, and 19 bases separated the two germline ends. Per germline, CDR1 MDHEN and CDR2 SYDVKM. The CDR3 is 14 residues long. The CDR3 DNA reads TGTGCCAGCAGACCCCCGGGACGGGAGAGAGAGCAGTACTTC. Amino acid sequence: CASRPPGREREQYF.

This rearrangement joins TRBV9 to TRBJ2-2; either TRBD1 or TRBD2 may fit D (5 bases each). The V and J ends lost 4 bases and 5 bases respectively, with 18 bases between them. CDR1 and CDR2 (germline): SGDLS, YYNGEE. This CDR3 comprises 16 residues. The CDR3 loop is CASSSRGRESTGELFF. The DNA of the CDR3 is TGTGCCAGCAGCTCTAGGGGCAGGGAGAGTACCGGGGAGCTGTTTTTT.

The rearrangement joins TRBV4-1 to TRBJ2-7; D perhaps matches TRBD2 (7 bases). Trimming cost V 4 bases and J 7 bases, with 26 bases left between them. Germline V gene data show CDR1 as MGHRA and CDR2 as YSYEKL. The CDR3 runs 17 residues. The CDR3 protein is CASSLRALTGGLGEQYF. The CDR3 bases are TGCGCCAGCAGCCTTAGGGCACTAACGGGGGGCCTCGGGGAGCAGTACTTC.

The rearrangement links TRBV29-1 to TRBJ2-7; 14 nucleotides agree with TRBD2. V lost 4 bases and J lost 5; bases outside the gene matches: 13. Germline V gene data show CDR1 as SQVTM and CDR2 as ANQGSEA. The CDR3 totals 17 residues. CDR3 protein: CSVGAISRLAGGDEQYF. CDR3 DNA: TGCAGCGTTGGGGCCATATCTCGACTAGCGGGAGGGGACGAGCAGTACTTC.

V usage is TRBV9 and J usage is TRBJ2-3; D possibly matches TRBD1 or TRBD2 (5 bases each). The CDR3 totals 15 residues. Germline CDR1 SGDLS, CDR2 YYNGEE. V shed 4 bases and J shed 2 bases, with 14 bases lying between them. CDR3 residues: CASSPLGRSTDTQYF. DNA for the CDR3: TGTGCCAGCAGCCCCTTGGGACGTTCCACAGATACGCAGTATTTT.

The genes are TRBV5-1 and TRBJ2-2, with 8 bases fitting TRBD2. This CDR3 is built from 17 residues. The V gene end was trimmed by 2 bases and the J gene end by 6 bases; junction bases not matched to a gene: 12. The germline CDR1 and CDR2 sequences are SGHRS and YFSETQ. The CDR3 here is CASSFGELAGGAGELFF. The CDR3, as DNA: TGCGCCAGCAGCTTCGGGGAATTGGCGGGAGGCGCCGGGGAGCTGTTTTTT.

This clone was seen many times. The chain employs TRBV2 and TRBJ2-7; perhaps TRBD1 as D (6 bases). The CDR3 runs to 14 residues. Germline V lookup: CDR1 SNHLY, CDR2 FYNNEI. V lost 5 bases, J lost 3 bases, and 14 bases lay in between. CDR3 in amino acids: CASSNTGIIYEQYF. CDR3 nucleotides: TGTGCCAGCAGTAACACAGGGATCATCTACGAGCAGTACTTC.

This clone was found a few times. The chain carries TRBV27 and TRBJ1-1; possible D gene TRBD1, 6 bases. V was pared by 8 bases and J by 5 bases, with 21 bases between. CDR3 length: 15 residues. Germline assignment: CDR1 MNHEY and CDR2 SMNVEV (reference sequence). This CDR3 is CASSLGRGTGTEAFF. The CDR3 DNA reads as TGTGCCAGCTCTCTGGGCAGGGGAACGGGGACTGAAGCTTTCTTT.

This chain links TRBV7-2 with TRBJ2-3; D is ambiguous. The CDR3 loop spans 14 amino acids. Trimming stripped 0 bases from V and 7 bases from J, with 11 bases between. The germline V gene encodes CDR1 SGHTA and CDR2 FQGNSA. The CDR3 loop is CASSLAGPRNTQYF. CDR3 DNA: TGTGCCAGCAGCTTAGCGGGCCCCCGGAATACGCAGTATTTT.

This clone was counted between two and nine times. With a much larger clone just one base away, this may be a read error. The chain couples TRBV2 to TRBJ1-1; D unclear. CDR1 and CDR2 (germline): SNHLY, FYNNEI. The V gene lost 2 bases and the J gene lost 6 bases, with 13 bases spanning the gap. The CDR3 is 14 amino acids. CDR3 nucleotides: TGTGCCAGCAGTGAAAATAGGGATTTAGCTGAAGCTTTCTTT. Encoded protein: CASSENRDLAEAFF.

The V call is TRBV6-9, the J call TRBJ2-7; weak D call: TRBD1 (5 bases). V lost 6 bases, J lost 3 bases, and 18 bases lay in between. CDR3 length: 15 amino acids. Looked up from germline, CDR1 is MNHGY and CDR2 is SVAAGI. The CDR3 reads CASSPAAGSGYEQYF. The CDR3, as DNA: TGTGCCAGCAGCCCCGCGGCAGGGTCTGGCTACGAGCAGTACTTC.